The clone carrying this T cell receptor beta chain is classed as medium-sized by frequency. Its antigen is unknown. The CDR3 totals 12 residues. Looked up from germline, CDR1 is SQVTM and CDR2 is ANQGSEA. The sample belongs to a study of T cell clusters in autoimmune cytopenias. Some 40,000 genome equivalents of blood DNA were amplified for TRB. Study-wide results and limits: The T cell clusters came from computational analysis alone and lack functional validation. Active autoimmune hepatitis patients had approximately 3-fold fewer exclusive TRB clusters than healthy donors. Primary autoimmune cytopenia patients appeared to lack physiological T cell clusters present in healthy donors.

TRB was amplified by touch-down multiplex PCR, primer pools A and B combined. For each CDR3 protein, TCRdb gives one entry from its re-call of the multiplex PCR reads, without DNA. This table lists approximately 16,000 distinct CDR3 sequences. This clonotype was obtained from a human donor with an autoimmune cytopenia or autoimmune hepatitis (not recorded which). Sequenced material: peripheral blood. The chain employs TRBV29-1 and TRBJ2-2. The CDR3: CSVEHRAGELFF.